The 3 T cell receptor beta chains given below trace back to one sample, sequenced in a study of CD8 T cells in ankylosing spondylitis. Study-wide results and caveats: Typical of ankylosing spondylitis blood, it appeared, was a TCR beta motif of roughly eight highly homologous variants.

MiXCR was run by TCRdb on the 5' RACE reads, yielding one entry per CDR3 protein. This sample has fewer than 550,000 distinct CDR3 sequences; approximately 5% occur once, and the top ten carry approximately 4%. No antigen is known for these receptors. Source material: blood, either unsorted or a sorted T cell fraction (not recorded which). Source of these receptors: a male donor with ankylosing spondylitis.

The table lists this clonotype with many counts. The gene calls are TRBV7-9 and TRBJ1-4; D gene uncertain. The germline V and J ends were trimmed by 2 bases and 7 bases, with 11 bases remaining between them. The CDR3 sequence is 14 residues long. Per germline, CDR1 SEHNR and CDR2 FQNEAQ (reference sequence). In nucleotides, the CDR3 is TGTGCCAGCAGCTTATCCGGATCTGGTGAAAAACTGTTTTTT. Translating gives CASSLSGSGEKLFF.

This clonotype was seen a few times. J is TRBJ2-7 and V is TRBV5-5, with TRBD1 identical over 8 bases. The V gene's germline CDR1 is SGHKS and CDR2 YYEKEE (reference sequence). V trimming: 3 bases; J trimming: 6 bases; junction bases outside the gene matches: 8. CDR3 length: 14 amino acids. CDR3 nucleotides: TGTGCCAGCAGCTCCTACAGGGGGTCAAGCGAGCAGTACTTC. This codes for CASSSYRGSSEQYF.

Many counts were recorded for this clonotype. The CDR3 DNA reads TGTGCCACCAGCAGAGATTTTAGCGGGGCATCCTACAATGAGCAGTTCTTC. Amino acid sequence: CATSRDFSGASYNEQFF. The chain links TRBV15 to TRBJ2-1; 8 nucleotides match TRBD2. The CDR3 is made up of 17 amino acids. CDR1 is LNHNV, CDR2 YYDKDF, per germline (reference sequence). After removal of 0 bases from V and 1 base from J, the junction contained 5 bases not matched to a gene.